A single sample gave rise to the 23 T cell receptor beta chains below, sequenced in a study of OX40 agonist ivuxolimab in advanced cancers. The table came from immunoSEQ multiplex PCR; TCRdb's copy has only in-frame clones and leaves some out. The sample lists over 70,000 clones, 85% to 90% seen once, with approximately 11% in the top ten. The source was CD4+ or CD8+ T cells sorted from blood, collected in a trial of the OX40 agonist ivuxolimab. The receptors were sampled from an adult with an advanced solid tumor such as melanoma, head and neck, liver or kidney cancer.

V gene TRBV27 combines with J gene TRBJ2-7; D remains ambiguous. Looked up from germline, CDR1 is MNHEY and CDR2 is SMNVEV (reference sequence). V was shortened by 0 bases and J by 6 bases, with 9 bases between the two germline ends. The CDR3 has 13 amino acids. The CDR3: CASSLSPGSEQYF. CDR3 DNA sequence: TGTGCCAGCAGTTTATCGCCGGGTTCCGAGCAGTACTTC.

The chain combines TRBV5-6 with TRBJ2-3, with D hard to call. CDR1 and CDR2 (germline): SGHDT, YYEEEE. Trimming removed 4 bases at V and 5 bases at J, with 11 bases between. The CDR3 is made up of 13 amino acids. CDR3 DNA: TGTGCCAGCAGCCCATGGGTTGGAGATACGCAGTATTTT. Translation: CASSPWVGDTQYF. Full variable domain (rest looked up from reference TRBV5-6 and TRBJ2-3): DAGVTQSPTHLIKTRGQQVTLRCSPKSGHDTVSWYQQALGQGPQFIFQYYEEEERQRGNFPDRFSGHQFPNYSSELNVNALLLGDSALYLCASSPWVGDTQYFGPGTRLTVL.

This sequence joins TRBV4-1 and TRBJ1-1; D uncertain. The CDR3 spans 14 residues. V was pared by 4 bases and J by 4 bases, with 13 bases between. Germline V gives CDR1 MGHRA, CDR2 YSYEKL. The CDR3 DNA follows: TGCGCCAGCAGCCTCCCGGGAGTTCCCACTGAAGCTTTCTTT. As protein: CASSLPGVPTEAFF.

The rearrangement links TRBV29-1 to TRBJ1-2; D is ambiguous. CDR1 and CDR2 from the germline V gene are SQVTM and ANQGSEA. Trimming took off 5 bases at V and 8 bases at J, with 21 bases between the two ends. The CDR3 sequence is 14 residues long. Here the CDR3 DNA reads TGCAGCGTTCCTATCCAAGGGAATCCGGACGGCTACACCTTC. Translation: CSVPIQGNPDGYTF.

The chain is built from TRBV10-3 and TRBJ1-2, with 11 bases that match TRBD1. This CDR3 region has 18 residues. V lost 1 base to trimming and J lost 2 bases; unmatched junction nucleotides: 9. Germline V lookup: CDR1 ENHRY, CDR2 SYGVKD. The CDR3 coding sequence is TGTGCCATCAGTGAGTGGGATGGGACAGGGGGAACCAACTATGGCTACACCTTC. This codes for CAISEWDGTGGTNYGYTF.

V is TRBV2 and J is TRBJ2-7, with 8 bases identical to TRBD1. The junction had 14 bases not matched to a gene; V was cut back by 7 bases and J by 3 bases. Per germline, CDR1 SNHLY and CDR2 FYNNEI. This CDR3 is built from 16 residues. This CDR3 is CASNNLQGALVYEQYF. The CDR3, as DNA: TGTGCCAGCAACAACCTTCAGGGGGCGCTAGTCTACGAGCAGTACTTC.

The J gene is TRBJ2-7, the V gene TRBV10-3, with 7 positions matching TRBD2. The germline CDR1 and CDR2 sequences are ENHRY and SYGVKD. V shed 7 bases, J shed 3 bases, and the junction held 3 bases outside the gene matches. The CDR3 contains 12 residues. DNA for the CDR3: TGTGCCATCACGGGAGGAAACTACGAGCAGTACTTC. This translates into CAITGGNYEQYF.

The chain joins TRBV4-1 to TRBJ1-5; weak D call: TRBD1 (5 bases). Between the trimmed V and J ends, which lost 0 bases and 6 bases, there was a span of 15 bases. The CDR3 length is 16 residues. The V gene's germline CDR1 is MGHRA and CDR2 YSYEKL. The CDR3 loop is CASSQDPPQGVQPQHF. The CDR3 DNA sequence: TGCGCCAGCAGCCAAGATCCTCCCCAGGGTGTTCAGCCCCAGCATTTT.

The chain employs TRBV15 and TRBJ1-4; D is perhaps TRBD1 (6 bases). CDR1 and CDR2 from the germline V gene are LNHNV and YYDKDF (reference sequence). This CDR3 spans 15 amino acids. With 3 bases removed from V and 7 bases from J, the gap between germline ends came to 15 bases. The CDR3 protein is CATSRSLGGGEKLFF. The CDR3, as DNA: TGTGCCACCAGCAGGTCGTTGGGGGGCGGTGAAAAACTGTTTTTT.

The J gene is TRBJ2-1, the V gene TRBV7-9; possible D gene TRBD2, 7 bases. The CDR3 has 15 residues. Between the trimmed V and J ends, which lost 3 bases and 4 bases, there was a span of 13 bases. Germline loops: CDR1 SEHNR, CDR2 FQNEAQ (reference sequence). CDR3 sequence (DNA): TGTGCCAGCAGCTTTAAGGGAGGGGGGTACAATGAGCAGTTCTTC. This sequence encodes CASSFKGGGYNEQFF.

The CDR3 DNA sequence: TGCGCCAGCAGCTTAACTAGCGGGAGATCAACCAATGAGCAGTTCTTC. Translated: CASSLTSGRSTNEQFF. V gene TRBV5-1 combines with J gene TRBJ2-1; 11 bases match TRBD2. CDR3 length equals 16 residues. The junction had 7 bases not matched to a gene; V was cut back by 2 bases and J by 6 bases. CDR1 and CDR2 (germline): SGHRS, YFSETQ.

This clone was counted once. DNA for the CDR3: TGTGCCAGCAGTTCTTACATGACCTCCTACGAGCAGTACTTC. Amino acid sequence: CASSSYMTSYEQYF. The V call is TRBV27, the J call TRBJ2-5, with D unclear. TRBJ2-7 explains the end of the DNA better; the J call may be wrong. This CDR3 is built from 14 residues. CDR1 and CDR2 (germline): MNHEY, SMNVEV (reference sequence).

V usage is TRBV19 and J usage is TRBJ2-5; TRBD2 agrees at 8 bases. The DNA end favors TRBJ2-7, so the J call may be wrong. CDR1 is LNHDA and CDR2 is SQIVND in the germline V gene (reference sequence). The CDR3 covers 14 residues. The CDR3 spells CASRERENVYEQYF. In DNA form, the CDR3 reads TGTGCCAGTAGGGAGCGGGAGAATGTCTACGAGCAGTACTTC.

The gene calls are TRBV6-5 and TRBJ1-1; D possibly corresponds to TRBD1 (5 bases). Trimming pared 4 bases from V and 4 bases from J, leaving 10 bases between. This CDR3 is 13 amino acids long. In germline, CDR1 is MNHEY, CDR2 SVGAGI. CDR3 loop: CASSWGSTTEAFF. The CDR3 DNA reads as TGTGCCAGCAGTTGGGGGAGTACCACTGAAGCTTTCTTT.

The rearrangement joins TRBV13 to TRBJ1-1; perhaps TRBD1 as D (6 bases). Per the germline V gene, CDR1 is PRHDT and CDR2 is FYEKMQ (reference sequence). The CDR3 is made up of 13 amino acids. V was clipped by 6 bases and J by 0 bases, with 8 bases between them. The CDR3 is CASRGGMNTEAFF. The CDR3 DNA sequence: TGTGCCAGCAGAGGGGGAATGAACACTGAAGCTTTCTTT.

The chain combines TRBV29-1 with TRBJ1-1; possible D gene TRBD1, 6 bases. Germline CDR1 reads SQVTM; CDR2 reads ANQGSEA. V was shortened by 4 bases and J by 1 base, with 7 bases between the two germline ends. CDR3 length: 12 residues. This chain's CDR3 is CSVGRGNTEAFF. CDR3 DNA sequence: TGCAGCGTTGGCAGGGGGAACACTGAAGCTTTCTTT.

The genes are TRBV15 and TRBJ2-7; 9 bases fit TRBD1. The CDR3 spans 15 residues. With V trimmed by 3 bases and J by 4 bases, 7 bases remained unmatched. The germline V gene encodes CDR1 LNHNV and CDR2 YYDKDF (reference sequence). Written as DNA, the CDR3 is TGTGCCACCAGCAGGGGGACAGGGTTGAGATACGAGCAGTACTTC. This gives the protein CATSRGTGLRYEQYF.

On this clone: The sample has other DNA sequences that encode this CDR3 too. V usage is TRBV6-6 and J usage is TRBJ1-1, with a possible D match to TRBD1 (5 bases). The germline V gene encodes CDR1 MNHNY and CDR2 SVGAGI (reference sequence). Trimming stripped 3 bases from V and 4 bases from J, with 6 bases between. The CDR3 is 12 amino acids. CDR3 coding DNA: TGTGCCAGCAGTTATGGGGGCACTGAAGCTTTCTTT. Translation gives CASSYGGTEAFF.

The chain recombines TRBV28 with TRBJ2-1, with 9 bases lining up with TRBD2. Unmatched junction bases numbered 12, after V lost 7 bases and J lost 8 bases. The germline CDR1 and CDR2 sequences are MDHEN and SYDVKM. This CDR3 is 15 amino acids long. For the CDR3, the DNA is TGTGCCAGCACCTTTTTTGCGGGAGGGCCAGATGAGCAGTTCTTC. Translated: CASTFFAGGPDEQFF.

A remark on this clone: This CDR3 is also generated by other DNA sequences in the sample. The genes are TRBV27 and TRBJ2-1, with no clear D. The germline V gene encodes CDR1 MNHEY and CDR2 SMNVEV (reference sequence). The CDR3 covers 11 residues. Trimming took off 3 bases at V and 9 bases at J, with 6 bases between the two ends. The CDR3 here is CASSFGLEQFF. CDR3 sequence (DNA): TGTGCCAGCAGTTTTGGGCTTGAGCAGTTCTTC.

The V and J genes are TRBV28 and TRBJ2-7, with 7 nucleotides matching TRBD1. Germline assignment: CDR1 MDHEN and CDR2 SYDVKM. The CDR3 has 14 residues. V lost 6 bases to trimming and J lost 0 bases; unmatched junction nucleotides: 5. CDR3 loop: CASRTGIDSYEQYF. CDR3 nucleotides: TGTGCCAGCAGGACAGGGATCGACTCCTACGAGCAGTACTTC.

The chain has TRBV27 and TRBJ2-1; 12 bases map to TRBD2. The CDR3 is made up of 15 amino acids. With 7 bases clipped from V and 8 bases from J, the junction kept 9 bases outside the gene matches. CDR1 and CDR2 (germline): MNHEY, SMNVEV (reference sequence). The chain's CDR3 is CASTSGRALVDEQFF. The CDR3 nucleotides are TGTGCCAGCACTAGCGGGAGGGCCCTAGTTGATGAGCAGTTCTTC.

This chain joins TRBV5-1 and TRBJ2-1; TRBD1 matches at 8 bases. There are 15 residues in the CDR3. The germline V gene has CDR1 SGHRS and CDR2 YFSETQ. V gave up 2 bases and J gave up 6 bases; unmatched junction bases: 7. The CDR3 sequence is CASSLRTGPSNEQFF. The CDR3 bases are TGCGCCAGCAGCTTAAGGACAGGGCCTTCCAATGAGCAGTTCTTC.